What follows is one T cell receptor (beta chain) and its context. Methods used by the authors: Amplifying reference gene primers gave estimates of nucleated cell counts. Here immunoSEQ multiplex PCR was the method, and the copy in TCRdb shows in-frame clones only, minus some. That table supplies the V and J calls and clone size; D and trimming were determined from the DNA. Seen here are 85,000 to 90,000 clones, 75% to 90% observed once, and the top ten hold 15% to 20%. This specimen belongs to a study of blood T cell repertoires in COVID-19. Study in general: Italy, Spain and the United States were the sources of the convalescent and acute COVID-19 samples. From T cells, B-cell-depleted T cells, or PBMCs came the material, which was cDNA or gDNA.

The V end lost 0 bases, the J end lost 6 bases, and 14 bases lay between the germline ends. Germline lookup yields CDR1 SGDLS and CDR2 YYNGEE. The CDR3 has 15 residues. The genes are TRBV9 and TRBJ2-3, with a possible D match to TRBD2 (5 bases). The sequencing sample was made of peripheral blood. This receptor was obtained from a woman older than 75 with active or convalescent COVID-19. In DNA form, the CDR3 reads TGTGCCAGCAGCGTAGAGGATACACGGACTGATACGCAGTATTTT. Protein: CASSVEDTRTDTQYF.